The source of this TCR beta chain is a study of cytomegalovirus exposure and HLA in healthy donors. The germline V and J ends were trimmed by 1 base and 7 bases, with 13 bases remaining between them. The germline V gene encodes CDR1 LNHDA and CDR2 SQIVND (reference sequence). The CDR3 length is 15 residues. With 60 Vbeta and 13 Jbeta primers, the PCR was carried out. Libraries were prepared by immunoSEQ multiplex PCR; TCRdb keeps only in-frame clonotypes and omits some of them. The repertoire holds roughly 67,000 clones, with roughly 80% as singletons. Those who donated were healthy bone marrow donors.

Sequencing input: PBMCs. This sequence was found in a man in his sixties in good health and CMV-seropositive. V usage is TRBV19 and J usage is TRBJ1-4; D call uncertain. CDR3 protein: CASSIAQYSREKLFF. The CDR3 DNA follows: TGTGCCAGTAGTATAGCTCAGTATTCCCGTGAAAAACTGTTTTTT.